This TCR beta chain was obtained from a study of blood T cell repertoires in COVID-19. About the research overall: Some COVID-19 samples were acute and others convalescent; all came from the United States, Italy and Spain.

Per the germline V gene, CDR1 is SGHRS and CDR2 is YFSETQ. This CDR3 is 14 amino acids long. With 4 bases removed from V and 3 bases from J, the gap between germline ends came to 13 bases. Generated by immunoSEQ multiplex PCR, the TCRdb table keeps only in-frame clones and is missing some. The sample carries approximately 230,000 clones, 70% to 85% recorded once. Ages ranged from about 18 to 89 years, with residence in 24 US areas. Participants had their cohort set by participant-reported clinical history. The V gene is TRBV5-1, the J gene TRBJ1-2, with D maybe TRBD1 (5 bases). The specimen sequenced was PBMCs or T cells enriched from blood (not recorded which). The origin of this receptor is a man aged 40-50 years who had recovered from COVID-19. The CDR3 region is CASSLETAYYGYTF. In DNA, the CDR3 is TGCGCCAGCAGCCTGGAGACAGCCTACTATGGCTACACCTTC. The full variable domain, rest sourced from reference TRBV5-1 and TRBJ1-2, is KAGVTQTPRYLIKTRGQQVTLSCSPISGHRSVSWYQQTPGQGLQFLFEYFSETQRNKGNFPGRFSGRQFSNSRSEMNVSTLELGDSALYLCASSLETAYYGYTFGSGTRLTVV.